These 16 T cell receptor beta chains came from one sample sequenced in a study of PD-L1 blockade in urothelial cancer (dated by TCRdb to 2016 to 2017). The intended sense of this specimen's time point label: peripheral blood 6 weeks after treatment start. The method was the immunoSEQ multiplex PCR assay. In its TCRdb copy, this immuneACCESS table keeps in-frame sequences only and misses some clones. Where compared with another copy, unresolved V genes explain less than half of these, and the others have no known cause. This sample gives 41,000 or so clones in total; more than 75% of them show up just once. The ten largest make up about 2.5% of the sample. This material consisted of PBMCs, taken around atezolizumab (anti-PD-L1) treatment. The receptors derive from a man in his 70s with urothelial cancer.

This clone was seen a few times. The genes are TRBV19 and TRBJ1-5, with 7 nucleotides matching TRBD1. V shed 5 bases and J 5 bases; nucleotides not matched to a gene: 3. The CDR3 covers 13 residues. Germline V CDR1 and CDR2: LNHDA, SQIVND (reference sequence). In DNA, the CDR3 is TGTGCCAGTAGTGGAGACAGGGATCAGCCCCAGCATTTT. Encoded protein: CASSGDRDQPQHF.

The J gene is TRBJ2-7, the V gene TRBV10-2; TRBD2 agrees at 9 bases. Per germline, CDR1 WSHSY and CDR2 SAAADI. V lost 7 bases, J lost 4 bases, and 11 bases stayed unmatched. The CDR3 extends over 15 amino acids. CDR3 in amino acids: CASTDLAGDDYEQYF. Here the CDR3 DNA reads TGCGCCAGCACGGATTTAGCGGGGGACGATTACGAGCAGTACTTC.

The rearrangement uses TRBV5-1 and TRBJ2-1, with TRBD1 matching 12 bases. The germline V gene has CDR1 SGHRS and CDR2 YFSETQ. CDR3 length: 17 residues. J was trimmed by 7 bases and V by 0 bases; bases with no gene match: 8. CDR3 DNA: TGCGCCAGCAGCTTGGAGGGTGGGACAGGGGGCGCGAATGAGCAGTTCTTC. Translation gives CASSLEGGTGGANEQFF.

This chain joins TRBV7-2 and TRBJ1-5, with TRBD1 matching 9 bases. The CDR3 spans 16 residues. In germline, CDR1 is SGHTA, CDR2 FQGNSA. After removal of 5 bases from V and 2 bases from J, the junction contained 7 bases not matched to a gene. This chain's CDR3 is CASSLDRGNGNQPQHF. CDR3 DNA sequence: TGTGCCAGCAGCCTCGACAGGGGGAACGGCAATCAGCCCCAGCATTTT.

This chain uses TRBV29-1 with TRBJ2-7, with TRBD1 matching over 7 bases. The CDR3 loop spans 14 amino acids. V lost 5 bases, J lost 2 bases, and 9 bases stayed unmatched. CDR1 and CDR2 (germline): SQVTM, ANQGSEA. The CDR3 spells CSVIRQGVPYEQYF. The CDR3 nucleotides are TGCAGCGTTATCCGACAGGGTGTCCCCTACGAGCAGTACTTC.

J is TRBJ1-1 and V is TRBV12-5, with 9 bases identical to TRBD1. The CDR3 loop spans 15 amino acids. Germline V CDR1 and CDR2: LGHNT, FRNRAP. Trimming removed 1 base from V and 5 bases from J; junction bases left unmatched: 5. The CDR3 reads CASGLEQGARTEAFF. As DNA, the CDR3 is TGTGCTAGTGGTTTGGAACAGGGGGCGCGGACTGAAGCTTTCTTT. Full variable domain (rest looked up from reference TRBV12-5 and TRBJ1-1): DARVTQTPRHKVTEMGQEVTMRCQPILGHNTVFWYRQTMMQGLELLAYFRNRAPLDDSGMPKDRFSAEMPDATLATLKIQPSEPRDSAVYFCASGLEQGARTEAFFGQGTRLTVV.

The chain uses TRBV28 and TRBJ2-3; 8 bases match TRBD2. The CDR3 extends over 18 amino acids. The ends lost 3 bases at V and 2 bases at J; junction bases unmatched: 13. CDR1 is MDHEN and CDR2 is SYDVKM in the germline V gene. CDR3 sequence reads: CASSFNLRAGDSTDTQYF. CDR3 in DNA: TGTGCCAGCAGTTTCAATCTTCGAGCGGGAGACTCCACAGATACGCAGTATTTT.

V gene TRBV7-2 combines with J gene TRBJ1-3; possibly TRBD1 for D (6 bases). The CDR3 length is 16 residues. Per the germline V gene, CDR1 is SGHTA and CDR2 is FQGNSA. V was trimmed by 4 bases and J by 1 base, leaving 14 bases between them. CDR3 amino acids: CASSSTQGGSGNTIYF. DNA of the CDR3: TGTGCCAGCAGCTCCACGCAAGGGGGATCTGGAAACACCATATATTTT. The variable domain in full, completed from reference TRBV7-2 and TRBJ1-3, reads GAGVSQSPSNKVTEKGKDVELRCDPISGHTALYWYRQSLGQGLEFLIYFQGNSAPDKSGLPSDRFSAERTGGSVSTLTIQRTQQEDSAVYLCASSSTQGGSGNTIYFGEGSWLTVV.

This clone was recorded once. This chain links TRBV19 with TRBJ2-2, with D tentatively TRBD2 (5 bases). V lost 4 bases and J 4 bases, leaving 16 bases between the germline ends. This CDR3 comprises 16 residues. CDR1 and CDR2 (germline): LNHDA, SQIVND (reference sequence). The CDR3 DNA is TGTGCCAGTAGTACCTCCAGGAGACTAACCACCGGGGAGCTGTTTTTT. Translated: CASSTSRRLTTGELFF.

The V and J genes are TRBV18 and TRBJ1-4; no definite D call. V was trimmed by 1 base and J by 0 bases, leaving 15 bases between them. This CDR3 region has 18 residues. Germline CDR1 reads KGHSH; CDR2 reads LQKENI. CDR3: CASSPRVVGEATNEKLFF. CDR3 DNA sequence: TGTGCCAGCTCACCACGAGTGGTGGGAGAAGCAACTAATGAAAAACTGTTTTTT.

The chain links TRBV29-1 to TRBJ2-7; 7 bases align to TRBD2. J gave up 2 bases and V 6 bases, and 4 bases lay outside the gene matches. Germline V CDR1 and CDR2: SQVTM, ANQGSEA. This CDR3 comprises 12 residues. CDR3 in DNA: TGCAGCGTGGGGAGGGATACCTACGAGCAGTACTTC. Its translation is CSVGRDTYEQYF.

V gene TRBV5-5 combines with J gene TRBJ2-7; 7 bases are shared with TRBD1. CDR3 size: 13 residues. Germline trimming cut 3 bases from V and 2 bases from J; bases unmatched to any gene: 2. Per germline, CDR1 SGHKS and CDR2 YYEKEE (reference sequence). In DNA, the CDR3 is TGTGCCAGCAGCTCCGGGACAGCCTACGAGCAGTACTTC. It encodes CASSSGTAYEQYF.

The V and J genes are TRBV2 and TRBJ1-3; TRBD1 is a possible D gene (6 bases). V was pared by 4 bases and J by 2 bases, with 12 bases between. Germline CDR1 is SNHLY and CDR2 is FYNNEI. This CDR3 has 15 amino acids. The DNA of the CDR3 is TGTGCCAGCAGTGTACAGGGTCAAACTGGAAACACCATATATTTT. It translates to CASSVQGQTGNTIYF.

J is TRBJ1-4 and V is TRBV5-6; a weak D match, TRBD1 (5 bases). V lost 4 bases to trimming and J lost 4 bases, with 8 bases between them. The CDR3 extends over 13 amino acids. Germline loops: CDR1 SGHDT, CDR2 YYEEEE. CDR3 coding DNA: TGTGCCAGCAGCACGCAGGGTAATGAAAAACTGTTTTTT. It codes for CASSTQGNEKLFF.

V is TRBV2 and J is TRBJ1-2, with 7 bases matching TRBD1. Per the germline V gene, CDR1 is SNHLY and CDR2 is FYNNEI. With V trimmed by 0 bases and J by 3 bases, 4 bases remained unmatched. The CDR3 extends over 15 amino acids. CDR3 sequence reads: CASSEAGGVYYGYTF. The CDR3 coding sequence is TGTGCCAGCAGTGAAGCAGGGGGCGTGTACTATGGCTACACCTTC.

The rearrangement joins TRBV6-1 to TRBJ1-2; 7 bases fit TRBD1. CDR1 MNHNS and CDR2 SASEGT come from the germline V gene. V shed 4 bases, J shed 8 bases, and the junction held 10 bases outside the gene matches. The CDR3 covers 14 residues. CDR3 sequence: CASSADRVHGGYTF. CDR3 nucleotides: TGTGCCAGCAGTGCTGACAGGGTTCATGGAGGCTACACCTTC.